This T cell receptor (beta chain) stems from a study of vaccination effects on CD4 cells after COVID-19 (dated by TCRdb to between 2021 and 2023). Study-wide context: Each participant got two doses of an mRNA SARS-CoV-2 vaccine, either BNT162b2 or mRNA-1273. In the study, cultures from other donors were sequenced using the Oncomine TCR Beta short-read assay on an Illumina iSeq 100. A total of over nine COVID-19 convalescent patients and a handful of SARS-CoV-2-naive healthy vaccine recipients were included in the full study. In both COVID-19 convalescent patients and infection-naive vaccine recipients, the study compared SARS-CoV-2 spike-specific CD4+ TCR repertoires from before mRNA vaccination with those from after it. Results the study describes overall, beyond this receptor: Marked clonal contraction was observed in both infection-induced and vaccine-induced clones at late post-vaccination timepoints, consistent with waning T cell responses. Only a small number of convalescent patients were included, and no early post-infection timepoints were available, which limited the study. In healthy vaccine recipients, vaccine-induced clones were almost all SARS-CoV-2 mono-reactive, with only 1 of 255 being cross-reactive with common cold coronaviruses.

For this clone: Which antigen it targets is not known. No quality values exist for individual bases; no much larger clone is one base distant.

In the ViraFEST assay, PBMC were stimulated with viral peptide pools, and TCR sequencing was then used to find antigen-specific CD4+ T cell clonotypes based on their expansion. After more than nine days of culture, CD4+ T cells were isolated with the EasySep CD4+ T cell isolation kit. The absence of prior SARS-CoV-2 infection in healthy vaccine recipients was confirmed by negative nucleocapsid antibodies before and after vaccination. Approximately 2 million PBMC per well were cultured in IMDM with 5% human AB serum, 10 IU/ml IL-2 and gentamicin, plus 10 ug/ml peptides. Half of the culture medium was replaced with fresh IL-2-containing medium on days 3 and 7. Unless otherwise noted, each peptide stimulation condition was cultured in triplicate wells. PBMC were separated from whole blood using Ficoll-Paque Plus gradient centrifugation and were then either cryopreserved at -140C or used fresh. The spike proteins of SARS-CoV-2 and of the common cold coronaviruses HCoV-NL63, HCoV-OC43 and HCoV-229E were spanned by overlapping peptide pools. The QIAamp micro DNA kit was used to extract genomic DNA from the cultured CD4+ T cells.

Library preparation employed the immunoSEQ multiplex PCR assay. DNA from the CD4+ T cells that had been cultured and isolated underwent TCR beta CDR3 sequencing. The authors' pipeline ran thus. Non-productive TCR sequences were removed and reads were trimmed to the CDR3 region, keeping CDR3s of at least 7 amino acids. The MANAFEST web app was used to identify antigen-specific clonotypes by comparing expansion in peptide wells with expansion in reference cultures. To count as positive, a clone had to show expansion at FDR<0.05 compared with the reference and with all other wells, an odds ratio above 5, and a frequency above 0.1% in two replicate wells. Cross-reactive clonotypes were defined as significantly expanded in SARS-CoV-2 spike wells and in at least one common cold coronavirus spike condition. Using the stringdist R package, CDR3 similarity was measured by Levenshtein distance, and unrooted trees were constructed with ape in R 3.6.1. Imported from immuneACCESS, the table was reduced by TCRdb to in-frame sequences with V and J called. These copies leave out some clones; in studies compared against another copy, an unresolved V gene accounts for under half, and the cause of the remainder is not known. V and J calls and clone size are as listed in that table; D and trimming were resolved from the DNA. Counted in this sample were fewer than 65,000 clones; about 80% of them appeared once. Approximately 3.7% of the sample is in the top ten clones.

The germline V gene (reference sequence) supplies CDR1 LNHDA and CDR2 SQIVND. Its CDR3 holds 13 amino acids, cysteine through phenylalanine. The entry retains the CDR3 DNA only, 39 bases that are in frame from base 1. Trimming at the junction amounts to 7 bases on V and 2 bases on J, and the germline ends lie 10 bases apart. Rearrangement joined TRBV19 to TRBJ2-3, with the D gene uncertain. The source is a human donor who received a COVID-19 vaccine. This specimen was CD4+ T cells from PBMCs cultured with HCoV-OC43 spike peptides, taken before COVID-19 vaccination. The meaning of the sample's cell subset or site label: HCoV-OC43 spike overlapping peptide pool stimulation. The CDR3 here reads CASTSLNTDTQYF. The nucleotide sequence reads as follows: TGTGCCAGTACGAGCTTGAACACAGATACGCAGTATTTT.